Presented here are 25 T cell receptor beta chains from one specimen sequenced in a study of cytomegalovirus exposure and HLA in healthy donors (dated by TCRdb to the late 2010s). The receptor library was made with the immunoSEQ multiplex PCR assay. For the multiplex PCR, a mixture combining 60 forward primers for TCR Vbeta segments and 13 reverse primers for TCR Jbeta segments was used. TCRdb limited this immuneACCESS table to in-frame rearrangements with V and J called. A share of clones is missing; checked studies link under half to unresolved V genes, and the rest is unexplained. In all, the sample holds 250,000 or so clones, and about nine tenths of those were seen once. The ten top clones hold about 1.5% of the sample. Sequencing was done on a sample of PBMCs. The receptor source for this set is a girl aged 2 to 10 in good health and CMV-seronegative.

This clone was seen a single time. The V and J genes are TRBV25-1 and TRBJ1-3; a weak D match, TRBD1 (6 bases). Germline CDR1 MGHDK, CDR2 SYGVNS. The V and J ends lost 0 bases and 0 bases respectively, with 15 bases between them. The CDR3 extends over 18 amino acids. Written as DNA, the CDR3 is TGTGCCAGCAGTGAATATGGACCGACAGGACCCTCTGGAAACACCATATATTTT. Amino acids: CASSEYGPTGPSGNTIYF.

The chain uses TRBV29-1 and TRBJ2-3; D may be TRBD2 (6 bases). Germline loops: CDR1 SQVTM, CDR2 ANQGSEA. This CDR3 spans 13 amino acids. Trimming removed 7 bases from V and 2 bases from J, with 13 bases in between. The CDR3 DNA follows: TGCAGCGGCCTAGCGCGCTCCACAGATACGCAGTATTTT. It codes for CSGLARSTDTQYF.

The chain carries TRBV2 and TRBJ2-3; possible D gene TRBD2, 5 bases. Deletions cut 4 bases from V and 0 bases from J, with 11 bases between. The CDR3 is made up of 15 amino acids. Germline values: CDR1 SNHLY, CDR2 FYNNEI. The CDR3: CASSGEISSTDTQYF. The CDR3 DNA is TGTGCCAGCAGTGGGGAGATATCTAGCACAGATACGCAGTATTTT. Based on the CDR3 plus reference TRBV2 and TRBJ2-3, the full variable domain is EPEVTQTPSHQVTQMGQEVILRCVPISNHLYFYWYRQILGQKVEFLVSFYNNEISEKSEIFDDQFSVERPDGSNFTLKIRSTKLEDSAMYFCASSGEISSTDTQYFGPGTRLTVL.

V and J are TRBV5-1 and TRBJ2-5; D is ambiguous. In germline, CDR1 is SGHRS, CDR2 YFSETQ. The germline V and J ends were trimmed by 4 bases and 4 bases, with 8 bases remaining between them. The CDR3 has 12 residues. CDR3 protein: CASSLYGETQYF. CDR3 DNA: TGCGCCAGCAGCCTCTACGGAGAGACCCAGTACTTC. Drawing the rest from reference TRBV5-1 and TRBJ2-5, the complete variable domain is KAGVTQTPRYLIKTRGQQVTLSCSPISGHRSVSWYQQTPGQGLQFLFEYFSETQRNKGNFPGRFSGRQFSNSRSEMNVSTLELGDSALYLCASSLYGETQYFGPGTRLLVL.

This clone has a handful of counts. This chain joins TRBV7-6 and TRBJ1-4; D is possibly TRBD1 (6 bases). V lost 0 bases and J lost 14, with 13 bases in between. The germline V gene has CDR1 SGHVS and CDR2 FNYEAQ. The CDR3 sequence is 13 residues long. In DNA form, the CDR3 reads TGTGCCAGCAGCTTAGCCGGGGGGGCGGACCTGTTTTTT. It codes for CASSLAGGADLFF.

This rearrangement joins TRBV11-1 to TRBJ2-5; possibly TRBD1 for D (6 bases). Germline V lookup: CDR1 SGHAT, CDR2 FQDESV (reference sequence). CDR3 size: 15 residues. With 4 bases removed from V and 2 bases from J, the gap between germline ends came to 14 bases. For the CDR3, the DNA is TGTGCCAGCAGCTCTGGAAGGACAGAACAAGAGACCCAGTACTTC. As protein: CASSSGRTEQETQYF.

V gene TRBV6-6 combines with J gene TRBJ1-5, with unresolved D. This CDR3 has 14 amino acids. Trimming removed 5 bases from V and 0 bases from J, with 8 bases in between. Germline CDR1 and CDR2: MNHNY and SVGAGI (reference sequence). The CDR3 reads CASSPRGSNQPQHF. The CDR3 DNA sequence: TGTGCCAGCAGTCCTCGAGGTAGCAATCAGCCCCAGCATTTT.

The J gene is TRBJ1-2, the V gene TRBV30; D might be TRBD1 (5 bases). Germline V gene sequence: CDR1 GTSNPN, CDR2 SVGIG (reference sequence). V gave up 3 bases and J gave up 8 bases, with 7 bases separating them. This CDR3 has 10 amino acids. The CDR3 region is CAWSGGGYTF. CDR3 sequence (DNA): TGTGCCTGGAGCGGGGGAGGCTACACCTTC. Complete variable domain (other parts from reference TRBV30 and TRBJ1-2): SQTIHQWPATLVQPVGSPLSLECTVEGTSNPNLYWYRQAAGRGLQLLFYSVGIGQISSEVPQNLSASRPQDRQFILSSKKLLLSDSGFYLCAWSGGGYTFGSGTRLTVV.

The chain employs TRBV29-1 and TRBJ1-4, with TRBD1 matching over 7 bases. Trimming at V came to 4 bases and at J to 5 bases, leaving 1 base not matched to a gene. The germline gives CDR1 SQVTM, CDR2 ANQGSEA. The CDR3 runs to 12 residues. CDR3 in amino acids: CSVAQGNEKLFF. CDR3 coding DNA: TGCAGCGTTGCACAGGGGAATGAAAAACTGTTTTTT.

The gene calls are TRBV7-2 and TRBJ2-5; 10 nucleotides agree with TRBD2. The CDR3 consists of 13 residues. V trimming: 6 bases; J trimming: 9 bases; junction bases outside the gene matches: 7. Per the germline V gene, CDR1 is SGHTA and CDR2 is FQGNSA. CDR3 region: CASRWTSGRAQYF. CDR3 in DNA: TGTGCCAGCAGGTGGACTAGCGGAAGGGCCCAGTACTTC. Full variable domain (missing parts from reference TRBV7-2 and TRBJ2-5): GAGVSQSPSNKVTEKGKDVELRCDPISGHTALYWYRQSLGQGLEFLIYFQGNSAPDKSGLPSDRFSAERTGGSVSTLTIQRTQQEDSAVYLCASRWTSGRAQYFGPGTRLLVL.

The chain links TRBV7-3 to TRBJ1-2, with 8 bases fitting TRBD1. CDR1 SGHTA and CDR2 FQGTGA come from the germline V gene. V shed 2 bases, J shed 6 bases, and the junction held 5 bases outside the gene matches. The CDR3 extends over 14 amino acids. CDR3 bases: TGTGCCAGCAGCTTAGGTGGACAGGGCCATGGCTACACCTTC. Translation gives CASSLGGQGHGYTF.

The CDR3 sequence is CASSPPGQETQYF. CDR3 nucleotides: TGTGCCAGCAGCCCCCCGGGGCAAGAGACCCAGTACTTC. This chain uses TRBV7-6 with TRBJ2-5; possible D gene TRBD2, 5 bases. CDR3 length: 13 residues. In germline, CDR1 is SGHVS, CDR2 FNYEAQ. Between the trimmed V and J ends, which lost 5 bases and 2 bases, there was a span of 9 bases.

The rearrangement uses TRBV7-9 and TRBJ2-2, with TRBD1 identical over 9 bases. This CDR3 is 18 amino acids long. With 2 bases clipped from V and 1 base from J, the junction kept 8 bases outside the gene matches. The germline V gene encodes CDR1 SEHNR and CDR2 FQNEAQ (reference sequence). CDR3 in amino acids: CASSLRPPGQGNTGELFF. Written as DNA, the CDR3 is TGTGCCAGCAGCTTAAGACCTCCGGGACAGGGGAACACCGGGGAGCTGTTTTTT.

The rearrangement links TRBV19 to TRBJ2-2, with D possibly matching TRBD2 (6 bases). Germline-derived CDR1 and CDR2 are LNHDA and SQIVND (reference sequence). V was clipped by 3 bases and J by 6 bases, with 11 bases between them. The CDR3 is made up of 14 amino acids. The CDR3 here is CASSIPRDSGELFF. DNA for the CDR3: TGTGCCAGTAGTATTCCCCGGGACTCCGGGGAGCTGTTTTTT.

The genes are TRBV9 and TRBJ2-5; 7 bases map to TRBD2. V shed 4 bases, J shed 0 bases, and the junction held 12 bases outside the gene matches. Germline V CDR1 and CDR2: SGDLS, YYNGEE. The CDR3 contains 17 residues. CDR3 in amino acids: CASSSPLIAGDQETQYF. The CDR3 region has the DNA TGTGCCAGCAGCTCCCCTCTGATCGCGGGGGACCAAGAGACCCAGTACTTC.

The chain recombines TRBV28 with TRBJ1-3, with a possible D match to TRBD1 (6 bases). Germline assignment: CDR1 MDHEN and CDR2 SYDVKM. The CDR3 contains 14 residues. Trimming left V 11 bases short and J 0 bases short, with 14 bases between. The CDR3 DNA reads as TGTGCCGGGGGGAGGGGGGACTCTGGAAACACCATATATTTT. Encoded protein: CAGGRGDSGNTIYF.

This clone was seen only once. Here the CDR3 DNA reads TGTGCCAGCAGCTTACCCCAGGGGTTCGACTATGGCTACACCTTC. Its translation: CASSLPQGFDYGYTF. This chain joins TRBV5-6 and TRBJ1-2; weak D call: TRBD1 (6 bases). The V end was cut by 2 bases, the J end by 3 bases, with 14 bases between. The CDR3 contains 15 residues. From germline, CDR1 is SGHDT and CDR2 YYEEEE. Supplemented by reference TRBV5-6 and TRBJ1-2, the full variable domain reads DAGVTQSPTHLIKTRGQQVTLRCSPKSGHDTVSWYQQALGQGPQFIFQYYEEEERQRGNFPDRFSGHQFPNYSSELNVNALLLGDSALYLCASSLPQGFDYGYTFGSGTRLTVV.

V is TRBV7-2 and J is TRBJ2-2; 9 positions agree with TRBD2. Germline CDR1 reads SGHTA; CDR2 reads FQGNSA. This CDR3 has 17 residues. The trim removed 3 bases at V and 2 bases at J, leaving 7 bases unmatched. The CDR3 loop reads CASSFAAGGPNTGELFF. CDR3 nucleotide sequence: TGTGCCAGCAGCTTCGCAGCGGGAGGACCTAACACCGGGGAGCTGTTTTTT.

The chain recombines TRBV12-5 with TRBJ2-5, with 10 bases identical to TRBD2. This CDR3 has 17 residues. Germline V lookup: CDR1 LGHNT, CDR2 FRNRAP. The J segment lost 0 bases and the V segment lost 7 bases, leaving 11 bases of the junction unmatched. DNA for the CDR3: TGTGCTAGTGCCCTGTTGGTGACTAGCGGGCACCAAGAGACCCAGTACTTC. Translated, it gives CASALLVTSGHQETQYF.

This rearrangement joins TRBV9 to TRBJ1-1; 8 nucleotides line up with TRBD1. The CDR3 extends over 13 amino acids. V was clipped by 6 bases and J by 1 base; unmatched bases: 2. Per germline, CDR1 SGDLS and CDR2 YYNGEE. CDR3 bases: TGTGCCAGCACCGGACAGGGGAACACTGAAGCTTTCTTT. This gives the protein CASTGQGNTEAFF. Full variable domain (rest looked up from reference TRBV9 and TRBJ1-1): DSGVTQTPKHLITATGQRVTLRCSPRSGDLSVYWYQQSLDQGLQFLIQYYNGEERAKGNILERFSAQQFPDLHSELNLSSLELGDSALYFCASTGQGNTEAFFGQGTRLTVV.

The rearrangement links TRBV7-2 to TRBJ2-2, with D perhaps matching TRBD2 (5 bases). V lost 1 base and J 5 bases, leaving 8 bases between the germline ends. The CDR3 length is 14 residues. The germline V gene encodes CDR1 SGHTA and CDR2 FQGNSA. The CDR3 DNA reads as TGTGCCAGCAGCTTAGTTTTAGCGACCGGGGAGCTGTTTTTT. Residues: CASSLVLATGELFF.

V is TRBV2 and J is TRBJ1-5; D might be TRBD1 (6 bases). Trimming cost V 9 bases and J 5 bases, with 23 bases left between them. Germline CDR1 is SNHLY and CDR2 is FYNNEI. The CDR3 has 16 amino acids. CDR3 nucleotide sequence: TGTGCCAGTAAGGGGGGTAGGGGGGGCCAGGATCAGCCCCAGCATTTT. It codes for CASKGGRGGQDQPQHF.

The J gene is TRBJ1-1, the V gene TRBV5-1; D is uncertain. This CDR3 region has 14 residues. The V gene lost 4 bases and the J gene lost 1 base, with 11 bases spanning the gap. Germline V CDR1 and CDR2: SGHRS, YFSETQ. CDR3: CASSESYRNTEAFF. Written as DNA, the CDR3 is TGCGCCAGCAGCGAATCCTACAGGAACACTGAAGCTTTCTTT.

V and J are TRBV11-2 and TRBJ1-4; 8 nucleotides align to TRBD1. J gave up 7 bases and V 3 bases, and 4 bases lay outside the gene matches. This CDR3 region has 14 residues. Germline V gives CDR1 SGHAT, CDR2 FQNNGV. The CDR3 loop is CASSLAGTGEKLFF. CDR3 nucleotides: TGTGCCAGCAGCTTGGCGGGGACAGGTGAAAAACTGTTTTTT.

The genes are TRBV6-1 and TRBJ1-5; 12 bases align to TRBD1. From germline, CDR1 is MNHNS and CDR2 SASEGT. The CDR3 has 21 amino acids. J was trimmed by 2 bases and V by 0 bases; bases with no gene match: 14. CDR3 region: CASSEARFAGQGALGNQPQHF. CDR3 coding DNA: TGTGCCAGCAGTGAAGCGAGGTTCGCGGGACAGGGGGCTCTGGGCAATCAGCCCCAGCATTTT.